Reported below is one TCR beta chain. The antigen remains undetermined. The data were produced by immunoSEQ multiplex PCR, yet TCRdb's version contains in-frame clones alone and is incomplete. The repertoire has approximately 160,000 clones, around 96% of them found once; the top ten carry 0.89%. This sample stems from a study of cytomegalovirus exposure and HLA in healthy donors. Study-wide background: According to later analysis, the same platform produced the roughly 130 validation and 666 first-cohort repertoires. General observations from the study: Generally TCR sequences proved uncommon, though certain public TCRs appeared in numerous donors.

The germline CDR1 and CDR2 sequences are SGHDN and FVKESK. The CDR3 covers 17 residues. J gave up 4 bases and V 3 bases, and 12 bases lay outside the gene matches. The specimen sequenced was PBMCs. This rearrangement joins TRBV14 to TRBJ1-2; 9 nucleotides align to TRBD1. This TCR came from a woman younger than 35 in good health and CMV-seronegative. Here the CDR3 reads CASSQATGTGWPYGYTF. The CDR3, as DNA: TGTGCCAGCAGCCAGGCGACCGGGACAGGGTGGCCCTATGGCTACACCTTC.